The clone carrying this TCR beta chain appeared a few times. The V gene end was trimmed by 5 bases and the J gene end by 3 bases; junction bases not matched to a gene: 5. The CDR3 totals 14 residues. CDR1 is SEHNR, CDR2 FQNEAQ, per germline (reference sequence). Genomic DNA of each subset was evenly split across several immunoSEQ plates. The replicate PCRs on unsorted PBMC were given approximately 300 ng DNA, which is about 30,000 T cell genomes. Data came from immunoSEQ multiplex PCR; TCRdb stores just in-frame clones and leaves some out. The sample has about half a million clones; more than 70% are singletons. This specimen belongs to a study of shared clonotypes between healthy human individuals.

V and J are TRBV7-9 and TRBJ2-7; 9 bases fit TRBD2. The source of this sequence is a woman between 35 and 50 years old in good health. Some clones in this sample may be carry-over from other donors' samples. Material: PBMCs. In nucleotides, the CDR3 is TGTGCCAGCAGCCAAGGACTAGCGAACTACGAGCAGTACTTC. Amino acids: CASSQGLANYEQYF.